This T cell receptor beta chain originates from a study of blood T cell repertoires in COVID-19. In terms of age and location, participants ranged from roughly 18 to 90 years and lived in about two dozen US areas. TCRdb keeps only in-frame clones here, not all; method: immunoSEQ multiplex PCR. The table lists roughly 430,000 clones, roughly 88% of them singletons. A single count supports this clone. CDR1 is SGHAT, CDR2 FQNNGV, per germline. Trimming pared 4 bases from V and 4 bases from J, leaving 19 bases between. This CDR3 comprises 17 residues. This chain joins TRBV11-2 and TRBJ1-4; a weak D match, TRBD1 (6 bases). Input material: PBMCs or T cells enriched from blood (not recorded which). The sequence was collected from a woman between 18 and 29 years old who had been exposed to COVID-19. CDR3 DNA: TGTGCCAGCAGCTCCACGCTATCAGGGGCCAGTAATGAAAAACTGTTTTTT. Its protein is CASSSTLSGASNEKLFF.